This TCR beta chain was obtained from a study of yellow fever vaccine responses in identical twins. The study's findings and limits: Twins reportedly mounted vaccine T cell responses that seemed partly convergent, partly personalized.

Trimming shortened V by 6 bases and J by 4 bases, and 15 bases separated the two germline ends. This CDR3 contains 15 residues. Germline loops: CDR1 PRHDT, CDR2 FYEKMQ (reference sequence). This clonotype appeared once. Its target is unknown. TCRdb re-derived calls from the RT-PCR reads in MiXCR, one entry per CDR3 protein. Among approximately 2,500 distinct CDR3 sequences, 70% to 85% were seen once, and the ten largest hold around 5.4%. The rearrangement uses TRBV13 and TRBJ2-2; D is undetermined. The input for sequencing was T cells from blood (PBMCs), unsorted or a sorted subset (not recorded which), taken before or after yellow fever vaccination (not recorded which). This clonotype was obtained from a woman in her late teens or twenties who received the yellow fever vaccine. CDR3 loop: CASRGSWSGTGELFF. CDR3 DNA sequence: TGTGCCAGCAGGGGCTCATGGTCGGGCACCGGGGAGCTGTTTTTT.